The 22 T cell receptor beta chains in this list originate from one sample, sequenced in a study of lymphopenia after photon versus proton radiotherapy. Sequencing used immunoSEQ multiplex PCR; TCRdb keeps in-frame clones, though not all of them. The sample holds about 26,000 clones, about 92% seen once. The specimen comprised peripheral blood, sampled from a patient treated with photon-based radiotherapy. The receptors here all came from a woman between 50 and 59 years old with cholangiocarcinoma.

The V and J genes are TRBV28 and TRBJ2-1, with TRBD2 identical over 9 bases. The V and J ends lost 7 bases and 2 bases, in that order; junction bases with no gene match: 3. This CDR3 spans 14 amino acids. Germline CDR1 MDHEN, CDR2 SYDVKM. CDR3 bases: TGTGCCAGCAAGGCGGGGGGGCCCTACAATGAGCAGTTCTTC. Encoded protein: CASKAGGPYNEQFF.

This CDR3 is CASSQVRSGNTIYF. CDR3 nucleotide sequence: TGTGCCAGCAGCCAAGTACGATCTGGAAACACCATATATTTT. The gene calls are TRBV9 and TRBJ1-3; D call uncertain. CDR1 is SGDLS and CDR2 is YYNGEE in the germline V gene. Trimming shortened V by 4 bases and J by 1 base, and 9 bases separated the two germline ends. The CDR3 spans 14 residues.

The chain combines TRBV4-3 with TRBJ2-7; 10 nucleotides align to TRBD1. V was clipped by 4 bases and J by 6 bases; unmatched bases: 9. CDR1 and CDR2 from the germline V gene are LGHNA and YSLEER. This CDR3 spans 15 amino acids. The CDR3 loop reads CASSREAGTGAEQYF. The CDR3 DNA reads as TGCGCCAGCAGCCGAGAGGCCGGGACAGGGGCCGAGCAGTACTTC.

The rearrangement joins TRBV6-6 to TRBJ2-1; D not resolved. The CDR3 runs 11 residues. Germline V CDR1 and CDR2: MNHNY, SVGAGI (reference sequence). The V end lost 7 bases, the J end lost 10 bases, and 11 bases lay between the germline ends. Written as DNA, the CDR3 is TGTGCCAGCACGAGTTTTTTGGAGCAGTTCTTC. This codes for CASTSFLEQFF.

The V and J genes are TRBV28 and TRBJ1-2, with TRBD1 as a possible D gene (6 bases). V lost 2 bases, J lost 2 bases, and 12 bases lay in between. CDR3 size: 15 residues. Germline values: CDR1 MDHEN, CDR2 SYDVKM. CDR3 amino acids: CASSLAVGTNYGYTF. DNA for the CDR3: TGTGCCAGCAGTTTAGCAGTAGGGACAAACTATGGCTACACCTTC.

The chain carries TRBV5-1 and TRBJ2-2; tentative D call: TRBD2 (6 bases). Germline CDR1 reads SGHRS; CDR2 reads YFSETQ. The CDR3 spans 14 residues. Trimming removed 3 bases at V and 2 bases at J, with 8 bases between. The CDR3 here is CASSSGLNTGELFF. In DNA, the CDR3 is TGCGCCAGCAGCTCGGGACTTAACACCGGGGAGCTGTTTTTT.

The table lists this clone with a few counts. The V gene is TRBV19, the J gene TRBJ2-7; D may be TRBD1 (6 bases). Germline values: CDR1 LNHDA, CDR2 SQIVND (reference sequence). Between the trimmed V and J ends, which lost 4 bases and 0 bases, there was a span of 13 bases. The CDR3 is made up of 15 amino acids. The CDR3 loop reads CASSRFGQTSYEQYF. DNA of the CDR3: TGTGCCAGTAGTAGGTTTGGACAGACCTCCTACGAGCAGTACTTC. Together with reference TRBV19 and TRBJ2-7, the CDR3 gives the full variable domain: DGGITQSPKYLFRKEGQNVTLSCEQNLNHDAMYWYRQDPGQGLRLIYYSQIVNDFQKGDIAEGYSVSREKKESFPLTVTSAQKNPTAFYLCASSRFGQTSYEQYFGPGTRLTVT.

This chain connects TRBV10-3 to TRBJ1-5; D ambiguous. Germline assignment: CDR1 ENHRY and CDR2 SYGVKD. V was shortened by 5 bases and J by 4 bases, with 9 bases between the two germline ends. The CDR3 length is 13 residues. In DNA, the CDR3 is TGTGCCATCAGTAATGAGCAAAATCAGCCCCAGCATTTT. Protein: CAISNEQNQPQHF.

This clone has just a few counts. The rearrangement joins TRBV6-5 to TRBJ1-1; D might be TRBD1 (5 bases). V was cut by 5 bases and J by 4 bases, with 14 bases left in between. CDR1 is MNHEY, CDR2 SVGAGI, per germline. The CDR3 runs 14 residues. The CDR3 coding sequence is TGTGCCAGCAGTCCGGTTTTGGGGACCACTGAAGCTTTCTTT. The encoded protein is CASSPVLGTTEAFF.

The V gene is TRBV10-3, the J gene TRBJ1-2; no definite D call. There are 13 residues in the CDR3. Germline loops: CDR1 ENHRY, CDR2 SYGVKD. The V gene lost 3 bases and the J gene lost 2 bases, with 7 bases spanning the gap. Here the CDR3 DNA reads TGTGCCATCAGTGATAACGTAAACTATGGCTACACCTTC. Translating it yields CAISDNVNYGYTF.

The chain carries TRBV6-6 and TRBJ1-1; D is undetermined. V dropped 4 bases and J dropped 1 base, with 10 bases sitting between them. The CDR3 sequence is 14 residues long. Germline V lookup: CDR1 MNHNY, CDR2 SVGAGI (reference sequence). CDR3 sequence reads: CASSSGRTNTEAFF. The CDR3 DNA reads TGTGCCAGCAGTTCAGGACGGACGAACACTGAAGCTTTCTTT.

This clone came up once. J is TRBJ1-6 and V is TRBV27; 9 bases align to TRBD1. The CDR3 runs 13 residues. V was clipped by 4 bases and J by 13 bases; unmatched bases: 5. CDR1 and CDR2 from the germline V gene are MNHEY and SMNVEV (reference sequence). CDR3 in DNA: TGTGCCAGCAGTTATGGGACAGGGTCCCCCCTCCACTTT. Amino acid sequence: CASSYGTGSPLHF.

As to this clone: The sample holds other DNA sequences that translate to the same CDR3. The genes are TRBV5-1 and TRBJ1-4; tentatively, D is TRBD1 (5 bases). The CDR3 is made up of 15 amino acids. CDR1 and CDR2 from the germline V gene are SGHRS and YFSETQ. The V gene lost 0 bases and the J gene lost 1 base, with 7 bases spanning the gap. CDR3 loop: CASSLAGGTNEKLFF. The CDR3 bases are TGCGCCAGCAGCTTGGCCGGGGGAACTAATGAAAAACTGTTTTTT.

Only one count was recorded for this clone. V gene TRBV14 combines with J gene TRBJ2-5, with D unclear. V was trimmed by 1 base and J by 4 bases, leaving 4 bases between them. This CDR3 contains 12 residues. CDR1 is SGHDN and CDR2 is FVKESK in the germline V gene. In DNA form, the CDR3 reads TGTGCCAGCAGCCAAGTGGTAGAGACCCAGTACTTC. Protein: CASSQVVETQYF.

This clone was counted a few times. The V gene is TRBV4-3, the J gene TRBJ1-2; tentatively, D is TRBD1 (5 bases). This CDR3 contains 14 residues. Germline values: CDR1 LGHNA, CDR2 YSLEER. V was pared by 0 bases and J by 8 bases, with 13 bases between. Here the CDR3 DNA reads TGCGCCAGCAGCCAAGAATGGCAGGGAGGCGGCTACACCTTC. As protein: CASSQEWQGGGYTF.

This clone came up a few times. The CDR3 loop reads CAWTVPGMGYGYTF. CDR3 DNA: TGTGCCTGGACAGTGCCAGGGATGGGCTATGGCTACACCTTC. This rearrangement joins TRBV30 to TRBJ1-2; possible D gene TRBD1, 5 bases. From germline, CDR1 is GTSNPN and CDR2 SVGIG (reference sequence). CDR3 length: 14 residues. V was pared by 4 bases and J by 4 bases, with 16 bases between.

This sequence joins TRBV30 and TRBJ1-3; no clear D. The V gene lost 8 bases and the J gene lost 5 bases, with 16 bases spanning the gap. There are 13 residues in the CDR3. Looked up from germline, CDR1 is GTSNPN and CDR2 is SVGIG (reference sequence). The CDR3: CARAARPRNTIYF. The CDR3 nucleotides are TGTGCCCGCGCCGCCAGGCCTCGAAACACCATATATTTT. Using reference TRBV30 and TRBJ1-3 for the parts outside the CDR3, the full variable domain is SQTIHQWPATLVQPVGSPLSLECTVEGTSNPNLYWYRQAAGRGLQLLFYSVGIGQISSEVPQNLSASRPQDRQFILSSKKLLLSDSGFYLCARAARPRNTIYFGEGSWLTVV.

This clone came up once. V usage is TRBV5-1 and J usage is TRBJ2-2; D is possibly TRBD1 (5 bases). Germline assignment: CDR1 SGHRS and CDR2 YFSETQ. The CDR3 runs 15 residues. Trimming shortened V by 4 bases and J by 1 base, and 11 bases separated the two germline ends. DNA for the CDR3: TGCGCCAGCAGCCTAGGACACCAGAACACCGGGGAGCTGTTTTTT. Translating gives CASSLGHQNTGELFF.

The CDR3, as DNA: TGTGCCAGCAGCTTAGAGGCCAGCATCTCATACGAGCAGTACTTC. Translating gives CASSLEASISYEQYF. The genes are TRBV7-8 and TRBJ2-7; D is unclear. The germline V and J ends were trimmed by 1 base and 4 bases, with 14 bases remaining between them. Germline V gene lookup returns CDR1 SGHVS and CDR2 FQNEAQ. The CDR3 spans 15 residues.

V is TRBV7-9 and J is TRBJ2-7; D call uncertain. Germline-derived CDR1 and CDR2 are SEHNR and FQNEAQ (reference sequence). This CDR3 region has 15 residues. The germline V and J ends were trimmed by 0 bases and 0 bases, with 9 bases remaining between them. This chain's CDR3 is CASSLAVPPSYEQYF. In DNA form, the CDR3 reads TGTGCCAGCAGCTTAGCTGTCCCCCCCTCCTACGAGCAGTACTTC.

The table lists this clone with a count of one. The V gene is TRBV9, the J gene TRBJ1-1; unclear D gene. The V end was cut by 3 bases, the J end by 1 base, with 7 bases between. The CDR3 covers 13 residues. Germline CDR1 SGDLS, CDR2 YYNGEE. The CDR3 spells CASSGRQNTEAFF. The CDR3 nucleotides are TGTGCCAGCAGCGGACGCCAGAACACTGAAGCTTTCTTT.

The rearrangement links TRBV6-5 to TRBJ1-1, with a weak D call TRBD1 (5 bases). Trimming shortened V by 8 bases and J by 3 bases, and 13 bases separated the two germline ends. Germline V gene sequence: CDR1 MNHEY, CDR2 SVGAGI. There are 13 residues in the CDR3. The CDR3 sequence: CASSEGWDTEAFF. CDR3 nucleotides: TGTGCCAGCTCGGAGGGGTGGGACACTGAAGCTTTCTTT.